This T cell receptor beta chain was found in a study of shared clonotypes between healthy human individuals. Study-level results: With several donors compared, 4.5% to 6.5% of naive CD4 clonotypes were shared.

As concerns this clone: Antigen: not known.

This table comes from immunoSEQ multiplex PCR, and its TCRdb copy is limited to in-frame clones, with some not included. There are 1,400,000 or so clones in the sample; approximately 98.5% occur only once, and under 0.45% lies in the top ten. CDR1 and CDR2 (germline): SNHLY, FYNNEI. Trimming took off 8 bases at V and 5 bases at J, with 15 bases between the two ends. The CDR3 spans 13 residues. The chain is built from TRBV2 and TRBJ1-2; no firm D call. Specimen: naive CD4+ T cells sorted from blood. Subset defined: CD45RA+ positively selected. The receptor's source is a man aged 25-45 years in good health. Here the CDR3 DNA reads TGTGCCAGCGGGGTAGGGTCGAAATATGGCTACACCTTC. It translates to CASGVGSKYGYTF. Full variable domain (outside the CDR3, taken from reference TRBV2 and TRBJ1-2): EPEVTQTPSHQVTQMGQEVILRCVPISNHLYFYWYRQILGQKVEFLVSFYNNEISEKSEIFDDQFSVERPDGSNFTLKIRSTKLEDSAMYFCASGVGSKYGYTFGSGTRLTVV.